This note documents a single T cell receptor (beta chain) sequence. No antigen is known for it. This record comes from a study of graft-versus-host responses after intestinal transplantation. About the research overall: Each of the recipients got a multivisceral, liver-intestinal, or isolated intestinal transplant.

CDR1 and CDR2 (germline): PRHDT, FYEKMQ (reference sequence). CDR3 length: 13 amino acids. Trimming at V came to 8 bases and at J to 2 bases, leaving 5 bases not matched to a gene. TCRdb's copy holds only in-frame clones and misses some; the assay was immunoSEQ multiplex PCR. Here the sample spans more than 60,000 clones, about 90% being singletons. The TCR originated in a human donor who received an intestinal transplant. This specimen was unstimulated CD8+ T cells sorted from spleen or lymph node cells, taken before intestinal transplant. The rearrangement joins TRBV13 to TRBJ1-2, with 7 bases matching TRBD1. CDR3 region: CASLSTGNYGYTF. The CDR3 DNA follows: TGTGCCAGCCTCTCGACAGGGAACTATGGCTACACCTTC.